These 3 T cell receptor beta chains originate from one sample sequenced in a study of blood T cells in healthy people across ages. Sample-barcoded 5' priming and a J-beta primer mix drove a second PCR of about 6 to 12 cycles. From the 5' RACE reads, TCRdb called clonotypes with MiXCR, one entry per CDR3 protein. The table lists 1,300,000 or so distinct CDR3 sequences, around 55% of them singletons. Material for sequencing was blood. These receptors all come from a young man in good health.

The CDR3 DNA sequence: TGTGCCACCAGCGGCCGAGGACAGGGCACATACTCTGGGGCCAACGTCCTGACTTTC. It specifies CATSGRGQGTYSGANVLTF. The rearrangement joins TRBV15 to TRBJ2-6, with 8 bases identical to TRBD1. The CDR3 has 19 amino acids. Germline V gene lookup returns CDR1 LNHNV and CDR2 YYDKDF (reference sequence). Unmatched junction bases numbered 12, after V lost 5 bases and J lost 0 bases.

The chain combines TRBV6-2 or TRBV6-3 with TRBJ2-1; TRBD1 might be the D (6 bases). CDR1 and CDR2 from the germline V gene are MNHEY and SVGEGT. Trimming left V 3 bases short and J 4 bases short, with 22 bases between. The CDR3 extends over 18 amino acids. CDR3 sequence: CASSYFGQSRSVYNEQFF. The CDR3 region has the DNA TGTGCCAGCAGTTATTTTGGACAGTCTCGGTCTGTTTACAATGAGCAGTTCTTC.

On this clonotype itself: The junction shows a germline mismatch at one end, possibly a read error. This chain joins TRBV11-2 and TRBJ2-1; D not resolved. The CDR3 has 13 amino acids. The germline gives CDR1 SGHAT, CDR2 FQNNGV. This CDR3 is CASSLLVHNAQFF. DNA of the CDR3: TGTGCCAGCAGCTTACTGGTGCACAATGCGCAGTTCTTC.